This T cell receptor beta chain originates from a study of blood T cell repertoires in COVID-19. The V and J ends lost 0 bases and 0 bases respectively, with 8 bases between them. This CDR3 has 15 amino acids. Germline-derived CDR1 and CDR2 are SGDLS and YYNGEE. Using immunoSEQ multiplex PCR, the repertoire was profiled, and TCRdb retains in-frame clones only, with some absent. The table has approximately 46,000 clones, 80% to 90% seen once; the top ten hold more than 2.5%. Of note for this clone: Other DNA sequences in the same sample also yield this CDR3.

Sequencing was performed on peripheral blood. The source of this sequence is a woman aged 55 to 70 with acute or convalescent COVID-19. This chain joins TRBV9 and TRBJ2-3, with D perhaps matching TRBD2 (5 bases). Here the CDR3 reads CASSVAGGSTDTQYF. In DNA, the CDR3 is TGTGCCAGCAGCGTAGCGGGCGGGAGCACAGATACGCAGTATTTT.